This entry concerns a single T cell receptor (beta chain). Its antigen is still unknown. Per-base quality was not reported, and no clone a single base away is much larger than it. V lost 6 bases and J lost 3 bases; the stretch between them is 9 bases long. CDR1 and CDR2, looked up from the germline V gene, are SNHLY and FYNNEI. The CDR3 covers 12 residues, taking in both the cysteine and the phenylalanine. The sequence is cut down to CDR3 DNA, 36 bases in frame from base 1. The CDR3 regions of human TCRbeta chains were subjected to immunosequencing. The authors' pipeline ran thus. Repertoire TCRs were matched against a reference library of SARS-CoV-2-specific TCRs generated with the MIRA antigen-specificity platform. Breadth meant the fraction of unique TCRs that were SARS-CoV-2-associated, whereas depth meant the fraction of total T cells that were SARS-CoV-2-associated. Each spike-specific TCR was assigned to its reactive spike region and to a CD4 or CD8 class using the MIRA data. Log10-transformed breadth and depth values were compared by one-way ANOVA with Sidak's multiple comparisons tests. TCRdb's version of the immuneACCESS table is confined to in-frame rearrangements and falls short of the full clone set. An unresolved V gene accounts for under half of the shortfall where checked; the remainder is of unknown origin. That table gives V, J and clone size, and the DNA gave D and trimming. A total of 150,000 to 200,000 clones appear in this sample, about 90% of them only once. The ten largest clones represent around a tenth of the sample.

This specimen comes from a study of T cell responses to AZD1222 COVID-19 vaccine (dated by TCRdb to about 2021). About the full investigation: A total of 230 or so trial participants underwent TCR sequencing, of whom about 200 received two doses of AZD1222 and about 26 received two doses of the MenACWY control vaccine. Enrollment into the trials was organized by age into subgroups of 18-55, 56-69 and 70-plus years, and those subgroups contained roughly 150, 30 and 60 TCR-sequenced participants, respectively.

Broad study findings and their caveats: The whole spike protein was spanned by vaccine-associated CD4 TCRs, and dominant responses were seen in regions 160-218 and 743-854. Participants were mostly white British, with more females than males. The authors suggested clonal diversity may have been underestimated. After two AZD1222 doses, both the breadth and the depth of spike-specific TCRs were significantly higher than at day 0 and than in MenACWY recipients. Reportedly, almost half of the unique spike-specific TCRs recognized epitopes lying outside the regions that are mutated in the B.1.351 and B.1.1.7 variants. Conclusions about previously exposed vaccinees are limited because only a handful of AZD1222 recipients were SARS-CoV-2 seropositive at baseline. The 56-69-year group was small, and its depth increase did not reach significance, likely because of low power. Because no day 14 peak-response samples were available, repertoires were characterized only after the peak T cell response.

Sample time point, as interpreted from the label and publication: about 28 days (+/-7) after the second vaccine dose. Because spike-specific TCR depth and breadth did not differ between the two schedules, AZD1222 recipients who got a second dose at roughly 4 weeks were pooled with those who got a second dose at roughly 12 weeks. Vaccinee samples came from UK trials COV001 and COV002, including a single-blind randomized controlled phase 2/3 trial of AZD1222 (ChAdOx1 nCoV-19) in healthy adults. Trial participant PBMC samples were collected at day 0 and day 28 after the second dose for TCRbeta chain sequencing.

Sequencing was performed on peripheral blood, taken 28 days after the second AZD1222 dose. The source of this sequence is an adult who received the AZD1222 COVID-19 vaccine. The chain is made from TRBV2 and TRBJ2-7; no D gene can be assigned with confidence. The CDR3 amino acid sequence is: CASSVSYYEQYF. The DNA reads TGTGCCAGCAGCGTGTCTTACTACGAGCAGTACTTC.